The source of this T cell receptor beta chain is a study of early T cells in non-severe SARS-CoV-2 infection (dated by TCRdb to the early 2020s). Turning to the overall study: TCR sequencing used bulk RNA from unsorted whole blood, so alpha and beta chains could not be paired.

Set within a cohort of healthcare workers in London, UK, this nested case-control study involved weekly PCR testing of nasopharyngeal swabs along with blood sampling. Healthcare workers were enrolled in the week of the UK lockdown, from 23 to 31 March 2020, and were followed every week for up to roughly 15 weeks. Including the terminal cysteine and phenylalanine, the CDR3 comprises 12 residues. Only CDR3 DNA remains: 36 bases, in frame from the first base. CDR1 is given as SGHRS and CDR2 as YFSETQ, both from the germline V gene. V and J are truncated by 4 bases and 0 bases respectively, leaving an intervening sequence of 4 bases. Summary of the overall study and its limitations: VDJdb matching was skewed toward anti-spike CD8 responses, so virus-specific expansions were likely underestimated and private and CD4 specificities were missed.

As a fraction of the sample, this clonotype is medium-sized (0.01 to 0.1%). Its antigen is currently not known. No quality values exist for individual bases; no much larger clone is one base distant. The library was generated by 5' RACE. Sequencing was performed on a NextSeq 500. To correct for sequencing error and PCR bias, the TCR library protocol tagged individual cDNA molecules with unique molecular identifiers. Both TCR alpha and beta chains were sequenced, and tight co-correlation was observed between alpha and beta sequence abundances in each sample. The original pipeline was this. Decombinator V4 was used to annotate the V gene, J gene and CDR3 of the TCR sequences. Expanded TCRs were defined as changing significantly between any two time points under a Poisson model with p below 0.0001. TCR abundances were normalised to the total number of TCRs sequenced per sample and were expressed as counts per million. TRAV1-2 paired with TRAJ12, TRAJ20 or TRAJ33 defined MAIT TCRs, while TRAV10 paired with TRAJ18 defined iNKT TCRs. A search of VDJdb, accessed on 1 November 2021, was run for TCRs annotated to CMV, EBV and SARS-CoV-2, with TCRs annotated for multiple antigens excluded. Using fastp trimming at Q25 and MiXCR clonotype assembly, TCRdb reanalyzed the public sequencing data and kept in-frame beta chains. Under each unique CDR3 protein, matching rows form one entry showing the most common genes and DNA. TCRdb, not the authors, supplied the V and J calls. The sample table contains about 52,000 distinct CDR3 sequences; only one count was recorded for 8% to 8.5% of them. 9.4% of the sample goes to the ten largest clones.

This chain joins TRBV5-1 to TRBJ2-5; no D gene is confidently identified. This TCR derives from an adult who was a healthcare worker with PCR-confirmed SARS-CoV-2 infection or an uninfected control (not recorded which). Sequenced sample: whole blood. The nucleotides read TGCGCCAGCAGCATCAACCAAGAGACCCAGTACTTC. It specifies CASSINQETQYF.